This T cell receptor beta chain was observed in a study of T cells in Graves' hyperthyroidism and ophthalmopathy. TCR beta CDR3 sequences were amplified from RNA transcripts. Primed by the HTBI set, a first-round RT-PCR was run on the TCR CDR3. TCRdb re-analysed the multiplex PCR reads in MiXCR, keeping a single row per CDR3 protein. Of approximately 700,000 distinct CDR3 sequences listed, 16% are singletons. Whole-study findings and limits: Progression to ophthalmopathy was predicted a median of 6.5 months early. Ophthalmopathy was told apart from stable hyperthyroidism by a 13 V-J model.

This clonotype was observed many times. Its matching antigen is unknown. Patients were excluded for uncontrolled infection, other autoimmune disease, pregnancy or lactation. The authors took PBMCs from 7.5 to 10 ml fresh peripheral blood. The CDR3 contains 13 residues. Germline V gene sequence: CDR1 MDHEN, CDR2 SYDVKM. Trimming took off 6 bases at V and 2 bases at J, with 10 bases between the two ends. The specimen was blood. This chain uses TRBV28 with TRBJ2-5, with D perhaps given as TRBD1 or TRBD2 (5 bases each). This TCR came from a man aged 18-30 years with Graves' hyperthyroidism. CDR3 coding DNA: TGTGCCAGCAGCCCGGGGCCTCAAGAGACCCAGTACTTC. Translated, it gives CASSPGPQETQYF.